This T cell receptor (beta chain) was sequenced during a study of cytomegalovirus exposure and HLA in healthy donors. V shed 5 bases, J shed 4 bases, and the junction held 7 bases outside the gene matches. The CDR3 is made up of 16 amino acids. The germline gives CDR1 SGHAT, CDR2 FQDESV (reference sequence). In the PCR, 60 Vbeta and 13 Jbeta primers were used. Assay: immunoSEQ multiplex PCR; the TCRdb copy retains only in-frame clones and omits some. The sample holds fewer than 55,000 clones, about 70% seen once. This clone came up once. Its antigen is undetermined. Study conclusions and caveats: Reported findings show TCR beta sequences accurately forecast HLA-A and HLA-B alleles in most subjects.

This TCR came from a woman aged 50 to 60 in good health and CMV-seropositive. The sequencing sample was made of PBMCs. This chain links TRBV11-1 with TRBJ2-3, with 12 nucleotides matching TRBD2. DNA for the CDR3: TGTGCCAGCAGCCCTCTGACTAGCGGGAGAGCAGATACGCAGTATTTT. It specifies CASSPLTSGRADTQYF.